This T cell receptor (beta chain) was sequenced in a study of T cells in Graves' hyperthyroidism and ophthalmopathy. A word on this clonotype: The antigen is unknown.

Study-wide findings and caveats: Most expanded thyroid clonotypes above 0.001 recurred in blood.

The CDR3 has 15 amino acids. V lost 0 bases, J lost 7 bases, and 13 bases lay in between. Germline V gene data show CDR1 as WSHSY and CDR2 as SAAADI. Amplification yielded TCR beta CDR3 regions, with RNA transcripts as the source. First-round RT-PCR of the TCR CDR3 relied on the HTBI primer set. TCRdb reanalysed the multiplex PCR reads using MiXCR and keeps one entry per CDR3 protein. Of 340,000 or so distinct CDR3 sequences listed, 15% to 20% were seen once; the top ten hold around 33%. The sequenced sample was blood. The chain carries TRBV10-2 and TRBJ1-5; TRBD1 might be the D (6 bases). The TCR comes from a young man with Graves' hyperthyroidism. Here the CDR3 reads CASSESTRGVQPQHF. CDR3 coding DNA: TGCGCCAGCAGTGAGTCGACCAGGGGTGTGCAGCCCCAGCATTTT.